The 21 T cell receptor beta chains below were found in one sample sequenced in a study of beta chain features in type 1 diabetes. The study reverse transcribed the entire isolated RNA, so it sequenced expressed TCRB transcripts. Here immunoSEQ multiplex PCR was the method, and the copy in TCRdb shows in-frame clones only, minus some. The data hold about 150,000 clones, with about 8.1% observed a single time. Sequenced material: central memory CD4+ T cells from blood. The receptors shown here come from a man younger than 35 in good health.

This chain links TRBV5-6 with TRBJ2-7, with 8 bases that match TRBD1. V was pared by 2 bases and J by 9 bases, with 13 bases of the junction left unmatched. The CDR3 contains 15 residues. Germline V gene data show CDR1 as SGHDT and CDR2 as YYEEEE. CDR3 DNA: TGTGCCAGCAGCTTCCCGGGGACAGGACCCTTGGCGCAGTACTTC. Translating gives CASSFPGTGPLAQYF.

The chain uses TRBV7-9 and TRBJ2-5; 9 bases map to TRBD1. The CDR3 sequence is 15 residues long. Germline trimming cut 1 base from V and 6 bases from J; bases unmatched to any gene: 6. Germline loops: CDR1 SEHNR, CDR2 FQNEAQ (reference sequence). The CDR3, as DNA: TGTGCCAGCAGCTTAGGGGAAGGGACAGGGAAGACCCAGTACTTC. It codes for CASSLGEGTGKTQYF. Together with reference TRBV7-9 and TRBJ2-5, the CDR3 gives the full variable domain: DTGVSQNPRHKITKRGQNVTFRCDPISEHNRLYWYRQTLGQGPEFLTYFQNEAQLEKSRLLSDRFSAERPKGSFSTLEIQRTEQGDSAMYLCASSLGEGTGKTQYFGPGTRLLVL.

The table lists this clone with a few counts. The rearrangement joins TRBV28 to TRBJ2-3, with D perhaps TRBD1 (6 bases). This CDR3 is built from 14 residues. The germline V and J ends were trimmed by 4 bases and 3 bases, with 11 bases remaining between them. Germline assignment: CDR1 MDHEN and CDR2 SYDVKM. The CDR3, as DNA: TGTGCCAGCAGTTCTACAGGGATGACAGATACGCAGTATTTT. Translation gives CASSSTGMTDTQYF.

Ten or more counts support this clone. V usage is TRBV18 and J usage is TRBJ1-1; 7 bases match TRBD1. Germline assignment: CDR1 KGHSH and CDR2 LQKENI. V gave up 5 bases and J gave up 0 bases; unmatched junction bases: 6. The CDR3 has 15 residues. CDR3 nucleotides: TGTGCCAGCTCAACCTTGACAGGGATGAACACTGAAGCTTTCTTT. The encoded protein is CASSTLTGMNTEAFF.

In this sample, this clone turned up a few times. The CDR3 nucleotides read TGTGCCAGCAGCCAGGGGAGCTCAGGGACAGATACGCAGTATTTT. Its translation is CASSQGSSGTDTQYF. The chain carries TRBV7-9 and TRBJ2-3, with D tentatively TRBD1 (6 bases). V was trimmed by 5 bases and J by 3 bases, leaving 15 bases between them. The length of the CDR3 is 15 residues. Germline V gene sequence: CDR1 SEHNR, CDR2 FQNEAQ (reference sequence). The full variable domain, rest sourced from reference TRBV7-9 and TRBJ2-3, is DTGVSQNPRHKITKRGQNVTFRCDPISEHNRLYWYRQTLGQGPEFLTYFQNEAQLEKSRLLSDRFSAERPKGSFSTLEIQRTEQGDSAMYLCASSQGSSGTDTQYFGPGTRLTVL.

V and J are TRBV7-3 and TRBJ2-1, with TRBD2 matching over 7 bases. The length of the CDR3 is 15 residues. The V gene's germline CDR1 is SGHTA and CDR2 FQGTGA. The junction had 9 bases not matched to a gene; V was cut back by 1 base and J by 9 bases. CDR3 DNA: TGTGCCAGCAGCTTAATGCTAGCGGCAGCCCCTGAGCAGTTCTTC. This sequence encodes CASSLMLAAAPEQFF.

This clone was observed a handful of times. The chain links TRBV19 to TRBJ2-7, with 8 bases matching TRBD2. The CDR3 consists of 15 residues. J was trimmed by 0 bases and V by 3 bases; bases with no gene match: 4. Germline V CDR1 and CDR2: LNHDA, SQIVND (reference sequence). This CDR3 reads CASSMTSATSYEQYF. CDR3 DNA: TGTGCCAGTAGTATGACTAGCGCTACCTCCTACGAGCAGTACTTC.

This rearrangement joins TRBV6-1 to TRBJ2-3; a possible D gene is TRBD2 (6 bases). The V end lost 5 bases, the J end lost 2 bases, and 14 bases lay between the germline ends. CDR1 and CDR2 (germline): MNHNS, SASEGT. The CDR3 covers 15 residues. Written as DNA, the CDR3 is TGTGCCAGCAGTCAAACGGGGGTTTTCACAGATACGCAGTATTTT. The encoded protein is CASSQTGVFTDTQYF.

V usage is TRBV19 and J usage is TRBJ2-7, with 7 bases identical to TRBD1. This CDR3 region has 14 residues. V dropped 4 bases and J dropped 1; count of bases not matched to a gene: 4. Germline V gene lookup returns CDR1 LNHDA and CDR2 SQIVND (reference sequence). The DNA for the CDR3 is TGTGCCAGTAGTAAGAACAGGGGATCCTACGAGCAGTACTTC. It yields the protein CASSKNRGSYEQYF.

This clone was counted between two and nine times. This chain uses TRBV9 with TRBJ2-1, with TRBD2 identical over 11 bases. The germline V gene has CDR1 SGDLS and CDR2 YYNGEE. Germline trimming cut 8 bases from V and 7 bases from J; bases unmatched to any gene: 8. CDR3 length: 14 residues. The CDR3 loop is CASTPGTSGNEQFF. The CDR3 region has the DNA TGTGCCAGTACCCCCGGGACTAGCGGTAATGAGCAGTTCTTC.

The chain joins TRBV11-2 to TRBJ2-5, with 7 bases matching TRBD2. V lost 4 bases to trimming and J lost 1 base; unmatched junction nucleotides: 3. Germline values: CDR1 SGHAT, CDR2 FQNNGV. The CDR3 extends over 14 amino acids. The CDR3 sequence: CASSSSGTQETQYF. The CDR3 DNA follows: TGTGCCAGCAGCTCCAGCGGGACCCAAGAGACCCAGTACTTC. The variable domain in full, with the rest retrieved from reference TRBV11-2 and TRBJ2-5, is EAGVAQSPRYKIIEKRQSVAFWCNPISGHATLYWYQQILGQGPKLLIQFQNNGVVDDSQLPKDRFSAERLKGVDSTLKIQPAKLEDSAVYLCASSSSGTQETQYFGPGTRLLVL.

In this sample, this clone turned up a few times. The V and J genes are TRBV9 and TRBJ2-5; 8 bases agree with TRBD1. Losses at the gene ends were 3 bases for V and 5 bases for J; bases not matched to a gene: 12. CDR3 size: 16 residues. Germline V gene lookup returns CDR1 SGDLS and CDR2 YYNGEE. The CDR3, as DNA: TGTGCCAGCAGCGGTCAGGGGGCAGGGAGCGGGGAGACCCAGTACTTC. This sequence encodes CASSGQGAGSGETQYF.

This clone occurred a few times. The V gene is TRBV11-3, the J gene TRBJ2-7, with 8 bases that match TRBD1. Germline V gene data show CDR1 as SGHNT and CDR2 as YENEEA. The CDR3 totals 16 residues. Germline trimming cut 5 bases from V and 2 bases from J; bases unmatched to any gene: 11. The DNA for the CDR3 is TGTGCCAGCAGCCCTCCAGAGGCAGGGGGCCCCTACGAGCAGTACTTC. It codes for CASSPPEAGGPYEQYF.

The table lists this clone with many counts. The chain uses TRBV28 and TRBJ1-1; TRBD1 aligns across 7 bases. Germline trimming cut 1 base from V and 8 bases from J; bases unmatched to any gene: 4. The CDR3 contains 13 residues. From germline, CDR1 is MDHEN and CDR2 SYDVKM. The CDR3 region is CASSLSYRGEAFF. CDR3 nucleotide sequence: TGTGCCAGCAGTTTATCCTACAGGGGAGAAGCTTTCTTT.

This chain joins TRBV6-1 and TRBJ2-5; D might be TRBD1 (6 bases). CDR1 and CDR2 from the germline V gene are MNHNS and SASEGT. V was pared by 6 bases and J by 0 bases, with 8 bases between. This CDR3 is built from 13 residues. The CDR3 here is CASRDRYQETQYF. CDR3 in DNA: TGTGCCAGCAGGGACAGATACCAAGAGACCCAGTACTTC.

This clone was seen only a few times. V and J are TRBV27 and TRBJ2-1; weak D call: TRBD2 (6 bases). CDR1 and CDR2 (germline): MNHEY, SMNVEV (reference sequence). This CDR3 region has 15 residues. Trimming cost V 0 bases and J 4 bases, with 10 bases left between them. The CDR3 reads CASSLSGGTYNEQFF. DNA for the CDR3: TGTGCCAGCAGTTTATCCGGCGGGACGTACAATGAGCAGTTCTTC.

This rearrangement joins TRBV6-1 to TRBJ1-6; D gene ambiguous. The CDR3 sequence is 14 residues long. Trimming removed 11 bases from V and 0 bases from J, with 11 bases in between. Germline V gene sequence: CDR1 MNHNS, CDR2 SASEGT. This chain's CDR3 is CAGAEGSYNSPLHF. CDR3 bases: TGTGCCGGAGCAGAGGGCTCCTATAATTCACCCCTCCACTTT.

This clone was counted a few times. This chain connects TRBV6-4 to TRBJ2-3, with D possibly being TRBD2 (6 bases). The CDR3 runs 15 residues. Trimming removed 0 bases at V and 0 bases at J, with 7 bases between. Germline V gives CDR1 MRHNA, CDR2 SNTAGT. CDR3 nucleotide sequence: TGTGCCAGCAGTGACTCGGGACTGAGCACAGATACGCAGTATTTT. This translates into CASSDSGLSTDTQYF.

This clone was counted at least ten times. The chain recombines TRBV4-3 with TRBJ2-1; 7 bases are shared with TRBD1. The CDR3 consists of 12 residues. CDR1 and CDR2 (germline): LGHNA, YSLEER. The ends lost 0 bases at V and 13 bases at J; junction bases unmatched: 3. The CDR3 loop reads CASSQDRDSQFF. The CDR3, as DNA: TGCGCCAGCAGCCAAGATCGGGACAGTCAGTTCTTC.

The CDR3 DNA reads as TGTGCCAGCTCACCGACCAGCGGCGGGGCCAACGTCCTGACTTTC. Translating it yields CASSPTSGGANVLTF. The chain links TRBV18 to TRBJ2-6; D might be TRBD2 (5 bases). Germline CDR1 reads KGHSH; CDR2 reads LQKENI. The CDR3 runs 15 residues. V lost 3 bases, J lost 4 bases, and 10 bases lay in between.

This chain's CDR3 is CASSLTYGGLPGELFF. The CDR3 DNA is TGTGCCAGCAGCTTAACGTATGGAGGACTCCCCGGGGAGCTGTTTTTT. J is TRBJ2-2 and V is TRBV7-3; D is perhaps TRBD2 (5 bases). Trimming took off 0 bases at V and 6 bases at J, with 14 bases between the two ends. Germline CDR1 reads SGHTA; CDR2 reads FQGTGA. The CDR3 spans 16 residues.